These 9 T cell receptor beta chains came from one sample sequenced in a study of blood T cell repertoires in COVID-19. TCRdb's copy holds only in-frame clones and misses some; the assay was immunoSEQ multiplex PCR. The sample shows fewer than 250,000 clones, 90% of them seen only once. Material: PBMCs or T cells enriched from blood (not recorded which). The receptor source for this set is a man aged 45 to 65 who had been exposed to COVID-19.

The chain joins TRBV28 to TRBJ1-4, with 8 positions matching TRBD1. The CDR3 extends over 16 amino acids. With V trimmed by 8 bases and J by 3 bases, 11 bases remained unmatched. Looked up from germline, CDR1 is MDHEN and CDR2 is SYDVKM. For the CDR3, the DNA is TGTGCCAGCGGCTCCTCAGGGGGCCAATCTAATGAAAAACTGTTTTTT. Translation gives CASGSSGGQSNEKLFF.

The V and J genes are TRBV10-3 and TRBJ1-1, with 7 nucleotides matching TRBD1. The CDR3 spans 14 residues. Germline V gives CDR1 ENHRY, CDR2 SYGVKD. Unmatched junction bases numbered 5, after V lost 6 bases and J lost 1 base. The CDR3 protein is CAISEGQQNTEAFF. In nucleotides, the CDR3 is TGTGCCATCAGCGAGGGACAGCAGAACACTGAAGCTTTCTTT.

The V call is TRBV7-6, the J call TRBJ1-2; no definite D call. The CDR3 has 14 amino acids. The V and J ends lost 5 bases and 0 bases respectively, with 10 bases between them. Germline V lookup: CDR1 SGHVS, CDR2 FNYEAQ. The CDR3: CASSTARANYGYTF. The CDR3 DNA follows: TGTGCCAGCAGCACAGCAAGAGCTAACTATGGCTACACCTTC.

The V call is TRBV27, the J call TRBJ1-1, with no clear D. CDR3 length equals 14 residues. Germline V CDR1 and CDR2: MNHEY, SMNVEV (reference sequence). V was shortened by 0 bases and J by 1 base, with 6 bases between the two germline ends. Here the CDR3 reads CASSLSWQNTEAFF. The CDR3 nucleotides are TGTGCCAGCAGTTTATCCTGGCAGAACACTGAAGCTTTCTTT.

The CDR3: CAIRGDSTYEQYV. CDR3 DNA: TGTGCCATCAGGGGGGACAGCACCTACGAGCAGTACGTC. This chain connects TRBV10-3 to TRBJ2-7; 7 bases line up with TRBD1. V lost 6 bases and J lost 2; bases outside the gene matches: 4. CDR1 and CDR2 (germline): ENHRY, SYGVKD. The CDR3 has 13 residues.

The chain's CDR3 is CASGDYSETQYF. DNA for the CDR3: TGTGCCAGCGGAGACTATTCGGAGACCCAGTACTTC. The chain recombines TRBV11-3 with TRBJ2-5, with a possible D match to TRBD2 (5 bases). CDR1 and CDR2 (germline): SGHNT, YENEEA. The CDR3 sequence is 12 residues long. Deletions cut 8 bases from V and 5 bases from J, with 12 bases between. Variable domain in full (rest from reference TRBV11-3 and TRBJ2-5): EAGVVQSPRYKIIEKKQPVAFWCNPISGHNTLYWYLQNLGQGPELLIRYENEEAVDDSQLPKDRFSAERLKGVDSTLKIQPAELGDSAVYLCASGDYSETQYFGPGTRLLVL.

This chain uses TRBV12-3 or TRBV12-4 with TRBJ2-3; D not resolved. The CDR3 totals 13 residues. V was clipped by 3 bases and J by 4 bases, with 8 bases between them. The chain's CDR3 is CASSFARSDTQYF. In nucleotides, the CDR3 is TGTGCCAGCAGTTTCGCTAGGTCAGATACGCAGTATTTT.

The chain couples TRBV27 to TRBJ2-5; possibly TRBD1 for D (6 bases). The germline V gene has CDR1 MNHEY and CDR2 SMNVEV (reference sequence). Trimming shortened V by 5 bases and J by 2 bases, and 12 bases separated the two germline ends. The CDR3 has 14 amino acids. Here the CDR3 reads CASSRGRGQETQYF. The CDR3 nucleotides read TGTGCCAGCAGTCGCGGCAGGGGTCAAGAGACCCAGTACTTC.

The V call is TRBV6-5, the J call TRBJ1-1; D perhaps matches TRBD1 (5 bases). Trimming removed 7 bases at V and 1 base at J, with 7 bases between. The CDR3 runs 12 residues. Per the germline V gene, CDR1 is MNHEY and CDR2 is SVGAGI. DNA of the CDR3: TGTGCCAGCACCGGGGGGAACACTGAAGCTTTCTTT. It specifies CASTGGNTEAFF.